The rows below give T cell receptor beta chains drawn from one sample of a study of blood T cells in healthy people across ages. In TCRdb, the 5' RACE reads were re-called with MiXCR into one record per CDR3 protein. Of more than 700,000 distinct CDR3 sequences in the sample, about 53% were seen once. Material for sequencing was blood. The receptors were gathered from an elderly man in good health. CDR3s include the opening cysteine and the closing phenylalanine or tryptophan. A D gene is named only where the DNA matches it firmly. Size is omitted from some rows. Given values are once, few, many or a class for expanded clones.

>few|TRBV12-3/TRBV12-4|TRBJ1-5|TRBD1
TGTGCCAGCAGTCCCGGGACAGGCCGCAATCAGCCCCAGCATTTT
CASSPGTGRNQPQHF
>.|TRBV6-5|TRBJ1-2|.
TGTGCCAGCAGGGAGACAGCATACTATGGCTACACCTTC
CASRETAYYGYTF
>.|TRBV5-1|TRBJ2-1|.
TGCGCCAGCAGCTTGGCCGCTAGCGGAGGGGGTGAGCAGTTCTTC
CASSLAASGGGEQFF
>.|TRBV5-4|TRBJ1-1|.
TGTGCCAGCCGCGCGTGGGAGGGCACTGAAGCTTTCTTT
CASRAWEGTEAFF
>.|TRBV27|TRBJ2-1|TRBD2
TGTGCCAGCAGTCTTTCTAGCGGGAGAAGCTCCTACAATGAGCAGTTCTTC
CASSLSSGRSSYNEQFF
>.|TRBV24-1|TRBJ1-2|.
TGTGCCACCAGTGACCGCTCACCGGGCGCCGAAGGGTATGGCTACACCTTC
CATSDRSPGAEGYGYTF
>few|TRBV7-2|TRBJ2-1|.
TGTGCCAGCAGCCCAGCGGGCCCCTACAATGAGCAGTTCTTC
CASSPAGPYNEQFF
>.|TRBV10-3|TRBJ2-6|TRBD1
TGTGCCATCAGCCTGGGACAGAACTCTGGGGCCAACGTCCTGACTTTC
CAISLGQNSGANVLTF
>few|TRBV3-1|TRBJ2-4|.
TGTGCCAGCAGCCTCAGCCCCCGTGGGGAAAACATTCAGTACTTC
CASSLSPRGENIQYF
>.|TRBV5-6|TRBJ1-4|.
TGTGCCAGCAGCCCACAATCAACTAATGAAAAACTGTTTTTT
CASSPQSTNEKLFF
>.|TRBV29-1|TRBJ1-2|TRBD1
TGCAGCGTTAACCGGGACAGGGGGACGGTTGCCGGCTACACCTTC
CSVNRDRGTVAGYTF
>.|TRBV29-1|TRBJ1-4|.
TGCAGCGCCGGCGGGGGGCAGGAAGAAAAACTGTTTTTT
CSAGGGQEEKLFF
>.|TRBV27|TRBJ2-1|.
TGTGCCAGCAGCCCTGCGGGTGAGCAGTTCTTC
CASSPAGEQFF
>.|TRBV29-1|TRBJ2-7|TRBD2
TGCAGCGTTGGTTTAGCGGGCCGCTACGAGCAGTACTTC
CSVGLAGRYEQYF
>few|TRBV6-6|TRBJ2-7|.
TGTGCCAGCAGCCCTCAAGGGATCGAGCAGTACTTC
CASSPQGIEQYF
>few|TRBV5-1|TRBJ2-1|TRBD2
TGCGCCAGCAGCTTGGGTTTAGCGGGGACCTTGGATGAGCAGTTCTTC
CASSLGLAGTLDEQFF
>.|TRBV15|TRBJ1-2|TRBD1
TGTGCCACCAGCGGGAGACAGGGAAACTATGGCTACACCTTC
CATSGRQGNYGYTF
>.|TRBV4-2|TRBJ2-5|TRBD2
TGTGCCAGCAGCCAAGCAGGGCGGGAGGGCCAAGAGACCCAGTACTTC
CASSQAGREGQETQYF
>.|TRBV12-3/TRBV12-4|TRBJ2-1|TRBD2
TGTGCCAGCAGTTTAGTGGGAGGGCTGGGGGATGAGCAGTTCTTC
CASSLVGGLGDEQFF
>.|TRBV5-1|TRBJ2-7|.
TGCGCCAGCAGCTCAGGACTCGGGGATAGCATATCCTACGAGCAGTACTTC
CASSSGLGDSISYEQYF
>.|TRBV7-3|TRBJ2-3|.
TGTGCCAGCAGCCGAGACCTTGTTGATACGCAGTATTTT
CASSRDLVDTQYF
>few|TRBV28|TRBJ2-5|.
TGTGCCAGCATCCGGGATCTAATTGGTGGGACCCAGTACTTC
CASIRDLIGGTQYF
>.|TRBV6-5|TRBJ1-2|.
TGTGCCAGCAGTCCCCTGATGGGGGACCGAGTATATGGCTACACCTTC
CASSPLMGDRVYGYTF
>.|TRBV6-1|TRBJ2-3|.
TGTGCCAGCAGTGACCAGGGAACTACAGATACGCAGTATTTT
CASSDQGTTDTQYF
>few|TRBV24-1|TRBJ2-7|.
TGTGCCACCAGTGATACCGGGGGAACCTACGAGCAGTACTTC
CATSDTGGTYEQYF
>.|TRBV20-1|TRBJ2-3|TRBD2
TGCAGTGCTCGACGGCGGACTAGCGGGTATACTAGCACAGATACGCAGTATTTT
CSARRRTSGYTSTDTQYF
>few|TRBV20-1|TRBJ2-7|.
TGCAGTGCTAGAGGTTCTGGTCCCTCGACCTCCGAGCAGTACTTC
CSARGSGPSTSEQYF
>once|TRBV2|TRBJ1-1|.
TGTGCCAGCAGTGTGGGGGGGGATGCTTTCTTT
CASSVGGDAFF
>.|TRBV27|TRBJ2-1|.
TGTGCCAGCAGTCCCTCCGGACAGATTACACAGTTCTTC
CASSPSGQITQFF
>.|TRBV5-1|TRBJ2-1|TRBD1
TGCGCCAGCAGCTTGGGGGGTGGGACAGCCGCCAATGAGCAGTTCTTC
CASSLGGGTAANEQFF
>.|TRBV4-2|TRBJ2-7|.
TGTGCCAGCAGCCGGACAGGGACTACCATTGCCGAGCAGTACTTC
CASSRTGTTIAEQYF